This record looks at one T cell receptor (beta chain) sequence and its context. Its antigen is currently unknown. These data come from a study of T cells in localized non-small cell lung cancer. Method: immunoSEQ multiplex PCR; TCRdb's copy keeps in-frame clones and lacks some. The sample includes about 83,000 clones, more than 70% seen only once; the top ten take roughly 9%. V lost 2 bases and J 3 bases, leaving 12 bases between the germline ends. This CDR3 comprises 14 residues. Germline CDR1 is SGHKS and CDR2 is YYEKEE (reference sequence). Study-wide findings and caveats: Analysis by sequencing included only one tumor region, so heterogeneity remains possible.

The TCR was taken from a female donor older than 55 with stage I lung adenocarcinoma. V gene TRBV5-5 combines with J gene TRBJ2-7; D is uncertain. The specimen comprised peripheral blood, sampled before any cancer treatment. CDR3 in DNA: TGTGCCAGCAGCTTAGAGGATAGACTCTACGAGCAGTACTTC. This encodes CASSLEDRLYEQYF. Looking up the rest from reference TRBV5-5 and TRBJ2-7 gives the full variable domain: DAGVTQSPTHLIKTRGQQVTLRCSPISGHKSVSWYQQVLGQGPQFIFQYYEKEERGRGNFPDRFSARQFPNYSSELNVNALLLGDSALYLCASSLEDRLYEQYFGPGTRLTVT.